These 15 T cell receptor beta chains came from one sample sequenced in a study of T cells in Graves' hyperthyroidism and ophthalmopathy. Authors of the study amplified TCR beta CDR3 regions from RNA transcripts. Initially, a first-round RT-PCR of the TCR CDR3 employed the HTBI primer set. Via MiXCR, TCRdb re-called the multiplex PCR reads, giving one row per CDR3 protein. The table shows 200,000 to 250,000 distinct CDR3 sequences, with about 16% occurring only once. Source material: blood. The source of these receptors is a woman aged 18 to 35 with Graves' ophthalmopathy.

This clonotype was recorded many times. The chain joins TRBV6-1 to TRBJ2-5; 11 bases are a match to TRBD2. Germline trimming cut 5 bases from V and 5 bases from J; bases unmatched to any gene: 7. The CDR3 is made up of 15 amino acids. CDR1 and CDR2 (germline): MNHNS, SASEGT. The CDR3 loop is CASSYSGGAGETQYF. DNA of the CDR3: TGTGCCAGCAGTTATAGCGGGGGGGCCGGGGAGACCCAGTACTTC.

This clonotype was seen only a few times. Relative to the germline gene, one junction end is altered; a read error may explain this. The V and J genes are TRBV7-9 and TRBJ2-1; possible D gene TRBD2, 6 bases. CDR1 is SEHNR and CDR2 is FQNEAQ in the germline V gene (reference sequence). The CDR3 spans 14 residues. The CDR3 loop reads CASSPQGGYSEQFF. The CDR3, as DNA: TGTGCCAGCAGCCCCCAGGGAGGTTACAGTGAGCAGTTCTTC.

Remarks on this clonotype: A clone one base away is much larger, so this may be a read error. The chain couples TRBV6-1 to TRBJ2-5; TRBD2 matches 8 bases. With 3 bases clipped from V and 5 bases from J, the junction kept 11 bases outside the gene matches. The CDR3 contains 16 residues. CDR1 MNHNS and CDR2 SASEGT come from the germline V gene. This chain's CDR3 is CASSEQRGSIGETQYF. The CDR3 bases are TGTGCCAGCAGTGAGCAGCGGGGGTCTATAGGGGAGACCCAGTACTTC.

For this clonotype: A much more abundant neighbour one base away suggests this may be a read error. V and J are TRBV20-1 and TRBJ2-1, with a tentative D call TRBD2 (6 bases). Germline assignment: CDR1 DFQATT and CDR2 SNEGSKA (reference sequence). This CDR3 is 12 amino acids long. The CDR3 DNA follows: TGCAGTGCCACGGGGGTATACAGTGAGCAGTTCTTC. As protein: CSATGVYSEQFF.

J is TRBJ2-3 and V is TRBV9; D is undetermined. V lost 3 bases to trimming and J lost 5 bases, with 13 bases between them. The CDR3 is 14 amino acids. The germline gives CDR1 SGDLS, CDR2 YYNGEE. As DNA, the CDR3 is TGTGCCAGCAGCGAGAGTCCCTCCGGAGATACGCAGTATTTT. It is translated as CASSESPSGDTQYF. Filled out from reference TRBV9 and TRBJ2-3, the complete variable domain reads DSGVTQTPKHLITATGQRVTLRCSPRSGDLSVYWYQQSLDQGLQFLIQYYNGEERAKGNILERFSAQQFPDLHSELNLSSLELGDSALYFCASSESPSGDTQYFGPGTRLTVL.

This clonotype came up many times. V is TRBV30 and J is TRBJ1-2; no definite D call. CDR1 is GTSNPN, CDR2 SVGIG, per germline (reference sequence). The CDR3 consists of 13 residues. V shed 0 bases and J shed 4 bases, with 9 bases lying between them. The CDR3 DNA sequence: TGTGCCTGGAGTGTAGAACGGAGCTATGGCTACACCTTC. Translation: CAWSVERSYGYTF. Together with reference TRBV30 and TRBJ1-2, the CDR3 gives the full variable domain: SQTIHQWPATLVQPVGSPLSLECTVEGTSNPNLYWYRQAAGRGLQLLFYSVGIGQISSEVPQNLSASRPQDRQFILSSKKLLLSDSGFYLCAWSVERSYGYTFGSGTRLTVV.

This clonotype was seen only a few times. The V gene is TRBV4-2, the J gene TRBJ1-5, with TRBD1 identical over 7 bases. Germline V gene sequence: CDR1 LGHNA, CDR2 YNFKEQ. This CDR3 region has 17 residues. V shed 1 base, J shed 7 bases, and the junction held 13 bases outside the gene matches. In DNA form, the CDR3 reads TGTGCCAGCAGCCAAGCCTGGACAGGCGCCAAAATCCAGCCCCAGCATTTT. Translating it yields CASSQAWTGAKIQPQHF.

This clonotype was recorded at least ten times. The CDR3 DNA is TGTGCCAGCAGTACCCTCACAGGGAACACTGAAGCTTTCTTT. Its translation: CASSTLTGNTEAFF. V gene TRBV6-1 combines with J gene TRBJ1-1, with D possibly being TRBD1 (5 bases). The CDR3 covers 14 residues. The germline V and J ends were trimmed by 5 bases and 1 base, with 11 bases remaining between them. The germline V gene encodes CDR1 MNHNS and CDR2 SASEGT.

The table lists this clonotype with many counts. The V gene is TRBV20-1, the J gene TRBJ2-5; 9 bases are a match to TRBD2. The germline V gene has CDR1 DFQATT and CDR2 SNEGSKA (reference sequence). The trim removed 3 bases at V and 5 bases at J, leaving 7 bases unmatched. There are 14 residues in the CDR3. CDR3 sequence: CSARGLAEGETQYF. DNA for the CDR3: TGCAGTGCTAGGGGACTAGCTGAGGGGGAGACCCAGTACTTC.

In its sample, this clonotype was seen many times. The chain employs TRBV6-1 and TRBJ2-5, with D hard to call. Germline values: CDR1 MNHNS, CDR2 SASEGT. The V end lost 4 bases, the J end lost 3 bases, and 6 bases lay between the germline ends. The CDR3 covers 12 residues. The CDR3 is CASSVFKETQYF. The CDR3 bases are TGTGCCAGCAGTGTGTTTAAAGAGACCCAGTACTTC.

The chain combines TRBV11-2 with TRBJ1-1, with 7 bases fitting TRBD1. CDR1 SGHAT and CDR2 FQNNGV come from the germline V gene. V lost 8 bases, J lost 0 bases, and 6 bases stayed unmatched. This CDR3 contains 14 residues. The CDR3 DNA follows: TGTGCCAGCGCCGGGACAGTAATGAACACTGAAGCTTTCTTT. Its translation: CASAGTVMNTEAFF. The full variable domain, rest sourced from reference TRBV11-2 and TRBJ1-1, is EAGVAQSPRYKIIEKRQSVAFWCNPISGHATLYWYQQILGQGPKLLIQFQNNGVVDDSQLPKDRFSAERLKGVDSTLKIQPAKLEDSAVYLCASAGTVMNTEAFFGQGTRLTVV.

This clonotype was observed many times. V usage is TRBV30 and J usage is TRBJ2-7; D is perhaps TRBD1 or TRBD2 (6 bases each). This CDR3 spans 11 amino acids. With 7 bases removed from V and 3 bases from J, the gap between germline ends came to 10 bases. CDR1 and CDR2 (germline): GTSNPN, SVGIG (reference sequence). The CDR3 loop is CASKGGYEQYF. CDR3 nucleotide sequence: TGTGCCTCCAAGGGGGGCTACGAGCAGTACTTC.

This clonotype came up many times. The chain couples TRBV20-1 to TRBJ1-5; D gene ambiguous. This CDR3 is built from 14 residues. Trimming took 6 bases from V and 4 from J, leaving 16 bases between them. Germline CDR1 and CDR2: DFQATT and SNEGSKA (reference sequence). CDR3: CSARAPDKNQPQHF. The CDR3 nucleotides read TGCAGTGCGCGGGCGCCAGATAAAAATCAGCCCCAGCATTTT.

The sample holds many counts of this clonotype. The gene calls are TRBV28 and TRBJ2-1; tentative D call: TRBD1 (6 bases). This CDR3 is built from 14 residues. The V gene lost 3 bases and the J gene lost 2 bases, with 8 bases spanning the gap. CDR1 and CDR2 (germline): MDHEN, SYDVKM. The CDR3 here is CASSFGQTYNEQFF. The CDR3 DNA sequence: TGTGCCAGCAGTTTTGGACAGACCTACAATGAGCAGTTCTTC.

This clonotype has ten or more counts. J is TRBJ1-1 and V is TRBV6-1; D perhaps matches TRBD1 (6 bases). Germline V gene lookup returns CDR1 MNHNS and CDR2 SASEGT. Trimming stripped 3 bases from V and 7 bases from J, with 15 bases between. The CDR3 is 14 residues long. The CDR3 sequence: CASSDWFATGEAFF. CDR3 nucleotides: TGTGCCAGCAGTGATTGGTTCGCGACAGGTGAAGCTTTCTTT.